This T cell receptor beta chain was identified during a study of vaccination effects on CD4 cells after COVID-19. TCRdb's table, derived via immunoSEQ multiplex PCR, lists solely in-frame clones and lacks some. The sample has some 50,000 clones, 65% to 80% seen once; the top ten hold 4.5% to 5.5%. CD4+ T cell isolation took place after approximately 11 days of culture. It was between March and December 2020 that the person had a SARS-CoV-2 infection confirmed by PCR. BNT162b2 vaccine or mRNA-1273 vaccine was given to participants in two doses. Concerning this clone itself: Its target is not known.

The CDR3 length is 13 residues. Germline loops: CDR1 SNHLY, CDR2 FYNNEI. Trimming left V 4 bases short and J 5 bases short, with 11 bases between. Sequenced here: CD4+ T cells from PBMCs cultured without peptide, sampled after COVID-19 vaccination. This chain links TRBV2 with TRBJ2-5; a weak D match, TRBD2 (6 bases). The source of this sequence is a human donor who had a prior SARS-CoV-2 infection. For the CDR3, the DNA is TGTGCCAGCAGTGTACTAGCTTGGGAGACCCAGTACTTC. It is translated as CASSVLAWETQYF.